This TCR beta chain was identified during a study of immune characterization of retroperitoneal liposarcoma. The germline CDR1 and CDR2 sequences are MNHEY and SVGAGI. This CDR3 is 16 amino acids long. V gave up 7 bases and J gave up 6 bases; unmatched junction bases: 14. TCRdb reprocessed the PCR reads via MiXCR and lists one record per CDR3 protein. This sample yields 2,500 to 3,500 distinct CDR3 sequences, of which about 40% are seen a single time; almost 40% belongs to the top ten. Material for sequencing was tumor tissue. The V and J genes are TRBV6-5 and TRBJ2-1, with 8 positions matching TRBD2. The TCR comes from a male donor with retroperitoneal liposarcoma. CDR3 DNA: TGTGCCAGCAAAACTTTACGGGGGGGCGGTGGCAATGAGCAGTTCTTC. Its protein is CASKTLRGGGGNEQFF.